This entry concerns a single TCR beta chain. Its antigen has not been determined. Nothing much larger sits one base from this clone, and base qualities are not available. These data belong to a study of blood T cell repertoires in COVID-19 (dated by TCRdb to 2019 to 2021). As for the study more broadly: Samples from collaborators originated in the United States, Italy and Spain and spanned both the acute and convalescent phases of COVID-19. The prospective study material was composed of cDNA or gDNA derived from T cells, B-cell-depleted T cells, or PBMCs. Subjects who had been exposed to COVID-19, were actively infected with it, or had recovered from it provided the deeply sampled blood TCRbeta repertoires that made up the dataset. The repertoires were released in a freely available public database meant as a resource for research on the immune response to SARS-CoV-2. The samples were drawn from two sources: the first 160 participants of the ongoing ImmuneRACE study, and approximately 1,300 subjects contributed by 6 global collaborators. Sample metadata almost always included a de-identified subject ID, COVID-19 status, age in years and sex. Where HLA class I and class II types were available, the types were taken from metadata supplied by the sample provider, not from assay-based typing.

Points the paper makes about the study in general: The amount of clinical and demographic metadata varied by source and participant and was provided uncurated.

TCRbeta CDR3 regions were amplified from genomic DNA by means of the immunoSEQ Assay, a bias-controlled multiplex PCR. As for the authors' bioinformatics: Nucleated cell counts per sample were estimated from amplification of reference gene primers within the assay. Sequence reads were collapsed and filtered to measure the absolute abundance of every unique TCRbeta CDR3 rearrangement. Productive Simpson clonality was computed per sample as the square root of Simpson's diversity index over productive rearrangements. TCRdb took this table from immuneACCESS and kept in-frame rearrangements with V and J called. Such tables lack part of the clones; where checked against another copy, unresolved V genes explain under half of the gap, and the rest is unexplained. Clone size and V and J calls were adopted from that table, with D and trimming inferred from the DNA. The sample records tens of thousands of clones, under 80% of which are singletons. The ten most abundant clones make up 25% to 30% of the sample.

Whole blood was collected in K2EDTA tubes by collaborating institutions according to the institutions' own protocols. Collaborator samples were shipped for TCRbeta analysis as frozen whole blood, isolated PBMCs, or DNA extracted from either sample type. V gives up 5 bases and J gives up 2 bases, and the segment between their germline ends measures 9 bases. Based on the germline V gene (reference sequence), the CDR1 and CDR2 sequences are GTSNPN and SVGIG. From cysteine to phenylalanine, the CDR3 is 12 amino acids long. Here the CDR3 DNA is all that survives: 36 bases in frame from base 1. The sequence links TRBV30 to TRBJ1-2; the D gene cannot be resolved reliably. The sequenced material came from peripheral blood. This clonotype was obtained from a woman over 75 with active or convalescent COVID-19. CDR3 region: CAWQTENYGYTF. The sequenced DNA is TGTGCCTGGCAAACAGAGAACTATGGCTACACCTTC.